Below, one T cell receptor beta chain is given with its context. Its antigen has not been determined. Base qualities were left out, and no much larger clone turns up one base away. The sample is drawn from a study of Ad26.COV2.S vaccination and SARS-CoV-2 variants (dated by TCRdb to the early 2020s). Turning to the overall study: Vaccine-arm donors came from COV1001, a multicentre, randomized, double-blind, placebo-controlled phase I-IIa trial of Ad26.COV2.S in healthy adults. Ad26.COV2.S was administered intramuscularly at a dose of 5x10^10 or 1x10^11 viral particles, either as one shot or as two shots given 56 days apart. Sequencing of the TCRbeta repertoire served to evaluate the specificity and breadth of SARS-CoV-2-reactive T cell receptors following Ad26.COV2.S vaccination. A total of about 30 samples were included in the TCR-sequenced set, comprising roughly 19 Ad26.COV2.S vaccine recipients, 5 placebo recipients and 8 SARS-CoV-2 convalescent individuals. Trial participants were randomized into five groups of five: low-dose or high-dose Ad26.COV2.S given once or twice, or placebo on both occasions. Investigators did not know the trial group allocation while performing experiments and assessing outcomes. General conclusions and limits of the study: After vaccination, spike-specific CD8+ and CD4+ T cell responses were reported to show substantial breadth. Comparable non-spike TCR breadth was observed between vaccine and placebo recipients, consistent with only spike being contained in the vaccine. It was noted by the authors that total T cell responses may have been underestimated by the TCR breadth and depth analyses. Spike-specific TCR breadth was higher in Ad26.COV2.S recipients than in placebo recipients (P = 0.0014). The study lacked the statistical power to compare responses across vaccine doses or regimens.

The treatment or condition label of this sample denotes: over 15 received Ad26.COV2.S at low or high dose, single or two shots; several received placebo; per-sample allocation not given. Repertoires of vaccine and placebo recipients were sequenced from samples taken on day 63 after the first injection. Between 29 July and 7 August 2020, Cohort 1b enrolled about 27 adults aged 18-55 years at one site in Boston, USA. Ad26.COV2.S was a replication-incompetent adenovirus type 26 vector expressing a prefusion-stabilized SARS-CoV-2 spike protein from the original Wuhan strain. TCRbeta CDR3 regions were sequenced with the immunoSEQ Assay. After extraction, genomic DNA underwent amplification by bias-controlled multiplex PCR, followed by high-throughput sequencing. The paper's data handling went like this. To quantify the absolute abundance of each unique TCRbeta CDR3 region, sequences were collapsed and filtered. T cell fraction was estimated by normalizing TCRbeta template counts to usable DNA, with usable DNA measured through amplification of reference genes found in all nucleated cells. Repertoire TCRs were annotated as SARS-CoV-2-specific by exact matching of V gene, CDR3 amino acid sequence and J gene to a known reactive TCR set. MIRA supplied the reference SARS-CoV-2 TCR set, which was filtered for enrichment in COVID-19-positive ImmuneCODE repertoires so that public or cross-reactive TCRs were removed. Based on the MIRA antigens, annotated TCRs were further analysed at the level of specific ORF or position within ORF. Breadth was defined as the number of annotated unique rearrangements divided by the total number of unique productive rearrangements, and depth was defined as the summed frequency of the annotated unique rearrangements. TCR breadth was compared between groups using two-sided Wilcoxon rank-sum tests. TCRdb stores this immuneACCESS table with in-frame sequences only. Part of the clones is absent; in the studies checked, under half of the shortfall reflects unresolved V genes, and no reason is known for the rest. Clone size and the V and J calls come from that table; the DNA yielded D and trimming. The sample table records 350,000 to 500,000 clones; 90% of these occur just once. The ten most abundant clones make up more than 3.5% of the sample.

V loses 6 bases, J loses 7 bases, and the germline ends lie 15 bases apart. Per the germline V gene (reference sequence), SEHNR is the CDR1 and FQNEAQ is the CDR2. The CDR3 contains 13 residues, cysteine and phenylalanine counted. Only the CDR3 region is kept as DNA, spanning 39 bases read in frame from base 1. The chain was built from TRBV7-9 and TRBJ1-2, with TRBD1 as a weak D call on 5 bases. Sequences were derived from peripheral blood, sampled in a trial of Ad26.COV2.S vaccine versus placebo. This clonotype was obtained from a person between 18 and 60 years old who received the Ad26.COV2.S COVID-19 vaccine or a placebo. At the DNA level, the sequence is TGTGCCAGCAGTCTAGTTGGTGGGACTGGCTACACCTTC. It translates as CASSLVGGTGYTF.